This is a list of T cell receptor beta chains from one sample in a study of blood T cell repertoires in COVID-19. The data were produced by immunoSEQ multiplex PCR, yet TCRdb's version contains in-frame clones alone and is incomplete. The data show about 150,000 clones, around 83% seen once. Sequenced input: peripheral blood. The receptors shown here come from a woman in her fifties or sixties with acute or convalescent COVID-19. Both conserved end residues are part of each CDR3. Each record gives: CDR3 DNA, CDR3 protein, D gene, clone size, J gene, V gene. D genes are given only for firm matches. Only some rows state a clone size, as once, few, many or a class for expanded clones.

TGTGCCAGCTCACCAATAGGAGCGGGGGTGAATCAGCCCCAGCATTTT | CASSPIGAGVNQPQHF | - | once | TRBJ1-5 | TRBV18
TGTGCCAGCAGCCAAGCGACTAGCGGGTACGAGCAGTACTTC | CASSQATSGYEQYF | TRBD2 | - | TRBJ2-7 | TRBV3-1/TRBV3-2
TGCGCCAGCAGCTTGGGACAGAACACCGGGGAGCTGTTTTTT | CASSLGQNTGELFF | - | - | TRBJ2-2 | TRBV5-1
TGTGCCAGCAGACCGACAGGCAAGCAGCCCCAGCATTTT | CASRPTGKQPQHF | - | - | TRBJ1-5 | TRBV7-9
TGTGCCACCAGTGACCCCGGGAACCCGCCCTACGAGCAGTACTTC | CATSDPGNPPYEQYF | - | - | TRBJ2-7 | TRBV24-1
TGTGCCAGCATGCGGAGCGGGAGCACAGATACGCAGTATTTT | CASMRSGSTDTQYF | - | - | TRBJ2-3 | TRBV3-1/TRBV3-2
TGTGCCAGCATGGGGGACTTAGGCTACACCTTC | CASMGDLGYTF | - | - | TRBJ1-2 | TRBV27
TGTGCCAGCAGCTTAGATTGGGGTAGTGGGGACAACTTC | CASSLDWGSGDNF | - | - | TRBJ2-7 | TRBV11-2
TGCGCCAGCAGCTCTGGACAGGGCTATGGCTACACCTTC | CASSSGQGYGYTF | TRBD1 | - | TRBJ1-2 | TRBV5-1
TGCGCCAGCAGCCAACAAGCGGCGGGCGAAAAACTGTTTTTT | CASSQQAAGEKLFF | - | once | TRBJ1-4 | TRBV4-3
TGTGCCAGTAGTATAGCCGGGGTCGTCACTGAAGCTTTCTTT | CASSIAGVVTEAFF | - | - | TRBJ1-1 | TRBV19
TGTGCCAGCAGTTATTGGGCAGGGTTTGCCGACAATCAGCCCCAGCATTTT | CASSYWAGFADNQPQHF | - | - | TRBJ1-5 | TRBV6-2/TRBV6-3
TGTGCCAGCAGGTCGACAAAGCCCCCTGGCGATGAGCAGTTCTTC | CASRSTKPPGDEQFF | - | few | TRBJ2-1 | TRBV25-1
TGTGCCACCAGTGACCAGGGGAGTACTAGCACAGATACGCAGTATTTT | CATSDQGSTSTDTQYF | - | - | TRBJ2-3 | TRBV24-1
TGTGCCAGCAGCTTAGGGAGGGACAGTCATCCCTATGGCTACACCTTC | CASSLGRDSHPYGYTF | TRBD1 | - | TRBJ1-2 | TRBV7-8
TGTGCCAGCAGTGAGGGACAGCATACCACTGAAGCTTTCTTT | CASSEGQHTTEAFF | TRBD1 | - | TRBJ1-1 | TRBV6-4
TGTGCCAGCAGCTTTCCCCGAGCCGGGACAGCCTCCTACAATGAGCAGTTCTTC | CASSFPRAGTASYNEQFF | TRBD1 | - | TRBJ2-1 | TRBV7-9
TGTGCCAGCAGCTTAGCTGGGGAAGAGGGTGGCTACACCTTC | CASSLAGEEGGYTF | - | - | TRBJ1-2 | TRBV7-8
TGTGCCAGCAGCCAAGGCTTAGCAGGGTCTACCACAGATACGCAGTATTTT | CASSQGLAGSTTDTQYF | - | - | TRBJ2-3 | TRBV4-2
TGTGCCAGCAGCCCACTCGGACACCTAGACAATGAGCAGTTCTTC | CASSPLGHLDNEQFF | - | many | TRBJ2-1 | TRBV6-2/TRBV6-3
TGTGCCCCCGAGGCTCGGCTGAAGGAGGGCTATGGCTACACCTTC | CAPEARLKEGYGYTF | - | - | TRBJ1-2 | TRBV6-4
TGTGCCAGCAGCGAAACACAGGGGGCGGAAGAAAAACTGTTTTTT | CASSETQGAEEKLFF | TRBD1 | - | TRBJ1-4 | TRBV7-9